Listed here is a single T cell receptor beta chain. The entry originates in a study of OX40 agonist ivuxolimab in advanced cancers. Study details: Anti-PD-1, anti-PD-L1 or anti-CTLA-4 therapy given earlier was allowed, and roughly 38% had some.

This CDR3 is 15 amino acids long. Between the trimmed V and J ends, which lost 2 bases and 4 bases, there was a span of 15 bases. Germline CDR1 reads GTSNPN; CDR2 reads SVGIG (reference sequence). Blood sampling was done at baseline, cycle 4 day 1, and cycle 7 day 1. Repertoires were generated with immunoSEQ multiplex PCR, while TCRdb's copy carries only in-frame clones and drops some. The profile shows tens of thousands of clones, around 78% of them singletons. The starting material was CD4+ or CD8+ T cells sorted from blood, obtained in a trial of the OX40 agonist ivuxolimab. This sequence originates from an adult with an advanced solid tumor such as melanoma, head and neck, liver or kidney cancer. The chain recombines TRBV30 with TRBJ2-1; tentatively, D is TRBD2 (6 bases). The CDR3, as DNA: TGTGCCTGGAGTACGTCCCGGGACTTTTACAATGAGCAGTTCTTC. It is translated as CAWSTSRDFYNEQFF. Full variable domain (missing parts from reference TRBV30 and TRBJ2-1): SQTIHQWPATLVQPVGSPLSLECTVEGTSNPNLYWYRQAAGRGLQLLFYSVGIGQISSEVPQNLSASRPQDRQFILSSKKLLLSDSGFYLCAWSTSRDFYNEQFFGPGTRLTVL.